Listed below are T cell receptor beta chains from one sample, sequenced in a study of cytomegalovirus exposure and HLA in healthy donors. Here immunoSEQ multiplex PCR was the method, and the copy in TCRdb shows in-frame clones only, minus some. This sample carries around 130,000 clones, 77% of them seen once, and the ten largest clones take under 6.5%. Sequencing input: PBMCs. These TCRs come from a man younger than 35 in good health and CMV-seropositive. Each CDR3 is given with its conserved first and last residue. The order of the fields is CDR3 length, J gene, D gene, V gene, clone size, CDR3 DNA, CDR3 protein. D genes are given only for firm matches. Clone size is not always given. Where it is, it says once, few, many or a class for expanded clones.

length: 17
J: TRBJ2-1
D: TRBD2
V: TRBV6-4
size: -
DNA: TGTGCCAGCAGTGACTCGGGACTAGCGGGAGAGTACAATGAGCAGTTCTTC
CDR3: CASSDSGLAGEYNEQFF

length: 17
J: TRBJ2-3
D: TRBD2
V: TRBV4-1
size: -
DNA: TGCGCCAGCAGCCTAGACCCCACGGGCGGGAGTACAGATACGCAGTATTTT
CDR3: CASSLDPTGGSTDTQYF

length: 14
J: TRBJ2-7
D: TRBD2
V: TRBV13
size: -
DNA: TGTGCCAGCTCTGCGGGACTAGCTAGGGGTGAGCAGTACTTC
CDR3: CASSAGLARGEQYF

length: 14
J: TRBJ2-7
D: -
V: TRBV6-6
size: few
DNA: TGTGCCAGCAGTATTGGGCAGGCCGGGGGCGAGCAGTACTTC
CDR3: CASSIGQAGGEQYF

length: 13
J: TRBJ1-2
D: TRBD1
V: TRBV27
size: -
DNA: TGTGCCAGCAGGCTGACAGGGGCTAAAGGCTACACCTTC
CDR3: CASRLTGAKGYTF

length: 16
J: TRBJ2-7
D: -
V: TRBV2
size: -
DNA: TGTGCCAGCAGTGCCGGGCTAGCCCCACACTCCTACGAGCAGTACTTC
CDR3: CASSAGLAPHSYEQYF

length: 15
J: TRBJ1-5
D: -
V: TRBV4-1
size: few
DNA: TGCGCCAGCAGCCAAGGGCGGGCCGGTAATCAGCCCCAGCATTTT
CDR3: CASSQGRAGNQPQHF

length: 13
J: TRBJ1-1
D: TRBD1
V: TRBV7-6
size: -
DNA: TGTGCCAGCAGCCCGACAGGGACCACTGAAGCTTTCTTT
CDR3: CASSPTGTTEAFF

length: 13
J: TRBJ2-1
D: -
V: TRBV13
size: -
DNA: TGTGCCAGCAGCAGGGGGGGGCTCGGCGAGCAGTTCTTC
CDR3: CASSRGGLGEQFF

length: 14
J: TRBJ2-7
D: -
V: TRBV5-1
size: -
DNA: TGCGCCAGCAGCTTCAGCGACTCCCCCTACGAGCAGTACTTC
CDR3: CASSFSDSPYEQYF

length: 15
J: TRBJ2-1
D: -
V: TRBV5-1
size: -
DNA: TGCGCCAGCAGCTTGGTACAGGTGTTGGGGAATGAGCAGTTCTTC
CDR3: CASSLVQVLGNEQFF

length: 14
J: TRBJ1-4
D: -
V: TRBV4-1
size: -
DNA: TGCGCCAGCAGCCAAAGACAGCTTAATGAAAAACTGTTTTTT
CDR3: CASSQRQLNEKLFF

length: 17
J: TRBJ2-3
D: -
V: TRBV10-3
size: -
DNA: TGTGCCATCAGTGAGTGGGGTGCGCGCGGGAGCACAGATACGCAGTATTTT
CDR3: CAISEWGARGSTDTQYF

length: 15
J: TRBJ2-1
D: TRBD2
V: TRBV19
size: -
DNA: TGTGCCAGTAGTACGGTAGCGGGGACCTACAATGAGCAGTTCTTC
CDR3: CASSTVAGTYNEQFF